What follows are 3 T cell receptor beta chains derived from one specimen sequenced in a study of cytomegalovirus exposure and HLA in healthy donors. In the PCR, 60 Vbeta and 13 Jbeta primers were used. The assay was immunoSEQ multiplex PCR, and TCRdb's table has in-frame clones only and misses some. The repertoire consists of approximately 150,000 clones, with roughly 82% occurring once and the leading ten covering around 1.6%. Sequenced material: PBMCs. All receptors come from a young woman in good health and CMV-seronegative.

The rearrangement links TRBV7-9 to TRBJ2-7, with 8 bases identical to TRBD2. Per germline, CDR1 SEHNR and CDR2 FQNEAQ (reference sequence). The CDR3 has 14 amino acids. Trimming took 3 bases from V and 2 from J; bases not matched to a gene: 3. Here the CDR3 DNA reads TGTGCCAGCAGCTTTAGCGGGGCCACCTACGAGCAGTACTTC. The encoded protein is CASSFSGATYEQYF.

Of note for this clone: The junction differs from germline at one of its ends, possibly a read error. The V gene is TRBV9, the J gene TRBJ2-5; D might be TRBD2 (5 bases). The CDR3 is 14 amino acids. In germline, CDR1 is SGDLS, CDR2 YYNGEE. The CDR3 here is CASSAGVEQETQHF. The CDR3 DNA reads TGTGCCAGCAGCGCCGGGGTGGAACAAGAGACCCAGCACTTC.

The V gene is TRBV6-5, the J gene TRBJ2-7; 8 nucleotides align to TRBD1. CDR1 and CDR2 (germline): MNHEY, SVGAGI. J gave up 6 bases and V 6 bases, and 13 bases lay outside the gene matches. The CDR3 loop spans 15 amino acids. The chain's CDR3 is CASRILRDRQGEQYF. The CDR3 DNA sequence: TGTGCCAGCAGGATCCTCAGGGACAGGCAAGGCGAGCAGTACTTC.